The clone carrying this T cell receptor beta chain came up a few times. Its antigen is currently unknown. The trim removed 1 base at V and 6 bases at J, leaving 5 bases unmatched. CDR1 is SGHTA and CDR2 is FQGNSA in the germline V gene. The CDR3 contains 16 residues. Each CDR3 protein is one row after TCRdb ran MiXCR on the 5' RACE reads. The profile covers under 250,000 distinct CDR3 sequences, with around 9.5% appearing a single time and 3.5% to 4% taken by the ten largest. This record belongs to a study of T-cell memory formation after mild COVID-19. Study-wide points: Day 37-peaking second-wave clones had unconfirmed SARS-CoV-2 specificity.

This clonotype was sampled from a man aged 18 to 30 who had mild COVID-19 (a few samples of this study predate the infection). Cell type and time point are not known. The chain is built from TRBV7-2 and TRBJ2-3; 12 nucleotides line up with TRBD2. Sequenced sample: PBMCs or a T cell subset sorted from them (not recorded which). This CDR3 reads CASSLELAGGRDTQYF. CDR3 nucleotide sequence: TGTGCCAGCAGCTTAGAGCTAGCGGGGGGGCGGGATACGCAGTATTTT.